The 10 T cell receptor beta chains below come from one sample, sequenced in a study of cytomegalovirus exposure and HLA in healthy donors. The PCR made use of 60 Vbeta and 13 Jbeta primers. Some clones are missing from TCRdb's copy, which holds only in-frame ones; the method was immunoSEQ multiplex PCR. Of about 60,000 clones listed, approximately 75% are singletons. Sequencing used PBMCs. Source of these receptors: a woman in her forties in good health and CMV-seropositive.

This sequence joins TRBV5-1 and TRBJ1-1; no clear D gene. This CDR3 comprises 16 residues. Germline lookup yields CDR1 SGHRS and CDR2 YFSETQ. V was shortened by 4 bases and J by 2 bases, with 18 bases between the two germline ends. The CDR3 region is CASSPGGTELNTEAFF. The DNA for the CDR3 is TGCGCCAGCAGCCCCGGAGGTACAGAACTTAACACTGAAGCTTTCTTT.

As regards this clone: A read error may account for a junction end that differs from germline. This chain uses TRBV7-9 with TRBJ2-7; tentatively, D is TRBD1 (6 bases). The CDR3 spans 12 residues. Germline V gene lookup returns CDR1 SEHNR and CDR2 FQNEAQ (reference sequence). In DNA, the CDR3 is TGTTCCAGCAGAGAGGGGGCCTACGAGCAGTACTTC. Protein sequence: CSSREGAYEQYF.

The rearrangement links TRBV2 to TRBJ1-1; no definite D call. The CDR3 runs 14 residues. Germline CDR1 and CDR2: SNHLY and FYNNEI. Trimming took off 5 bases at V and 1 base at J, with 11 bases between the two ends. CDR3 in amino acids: CASSRLRSNTEAFF. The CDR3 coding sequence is TGTGCCAGCAGTCGGCTCAGGTCGAACACTGAAGCTTTCTTT.

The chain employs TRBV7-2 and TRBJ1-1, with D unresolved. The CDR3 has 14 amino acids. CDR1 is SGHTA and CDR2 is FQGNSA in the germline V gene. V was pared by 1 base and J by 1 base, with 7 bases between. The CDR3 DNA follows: TGTGCCAGCAGCTTAGTGCGAAGGAACACTGAAGCTTTCTTT. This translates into CASSLVRRNTEAFF.

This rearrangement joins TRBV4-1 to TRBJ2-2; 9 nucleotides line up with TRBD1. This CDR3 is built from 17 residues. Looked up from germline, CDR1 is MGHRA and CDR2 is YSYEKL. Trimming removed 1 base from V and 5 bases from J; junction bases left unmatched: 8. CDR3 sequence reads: CASSQAFLQGATGELFF. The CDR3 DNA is TGCGCCAGCAGCCAAGCCTTCTTACAGGGGGCTACCGGGGAGCTGTTTTTT.

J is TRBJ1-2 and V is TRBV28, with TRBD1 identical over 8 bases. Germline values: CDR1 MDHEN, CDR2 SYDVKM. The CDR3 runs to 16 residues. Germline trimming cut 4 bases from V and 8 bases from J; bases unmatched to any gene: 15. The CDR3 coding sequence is TGTGCCAGCAGTTCTCCTTGGACAGGGAGGTCGGGGGGCTACACCTTC. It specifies CASSSPWTGRSGGYTF.

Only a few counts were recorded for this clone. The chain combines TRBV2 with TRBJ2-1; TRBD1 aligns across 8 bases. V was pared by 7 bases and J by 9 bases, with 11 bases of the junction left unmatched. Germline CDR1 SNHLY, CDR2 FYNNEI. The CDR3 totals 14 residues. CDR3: CASTRQGPPIEQFF. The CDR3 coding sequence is TGTGCCAGCACTCGACAGGGGCCCCCCATTGAGCAGTTCTTC.

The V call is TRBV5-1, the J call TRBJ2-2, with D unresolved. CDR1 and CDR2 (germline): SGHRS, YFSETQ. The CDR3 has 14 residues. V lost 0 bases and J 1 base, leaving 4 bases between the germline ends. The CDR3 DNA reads TGCGCCAGCAGCTTGGTCGTGAACACCGGGGAGCTGTTTTTT. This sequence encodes CASSLVVNTGELFF.

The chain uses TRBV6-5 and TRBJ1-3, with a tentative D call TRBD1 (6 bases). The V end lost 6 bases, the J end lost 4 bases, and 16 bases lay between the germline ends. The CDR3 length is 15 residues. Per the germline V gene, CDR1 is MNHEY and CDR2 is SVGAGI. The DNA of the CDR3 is TGTGCCAGCAGAGACCTACAGGGAAGCGGAAACACCATATATTTT. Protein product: CASRDLQGSGNTIYF.

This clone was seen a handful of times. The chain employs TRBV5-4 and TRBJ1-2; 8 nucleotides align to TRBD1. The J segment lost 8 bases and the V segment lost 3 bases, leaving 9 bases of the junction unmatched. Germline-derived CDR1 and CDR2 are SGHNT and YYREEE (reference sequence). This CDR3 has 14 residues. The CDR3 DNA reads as TGTGCCAGCAGCTCACGGACAGGGAGGGAGGGCTACACCTTC. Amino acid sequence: CASSSRTGREGYTF.